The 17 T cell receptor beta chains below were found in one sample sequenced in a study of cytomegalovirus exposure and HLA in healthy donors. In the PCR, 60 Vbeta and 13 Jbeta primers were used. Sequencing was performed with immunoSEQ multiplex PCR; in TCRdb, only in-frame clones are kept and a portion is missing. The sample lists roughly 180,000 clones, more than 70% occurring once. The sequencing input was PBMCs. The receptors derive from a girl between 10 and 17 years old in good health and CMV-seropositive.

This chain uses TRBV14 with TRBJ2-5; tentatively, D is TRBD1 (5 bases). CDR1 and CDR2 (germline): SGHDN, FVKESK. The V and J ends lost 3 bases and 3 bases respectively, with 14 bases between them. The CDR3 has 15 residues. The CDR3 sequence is CASSHQGKGKETQYF. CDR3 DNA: TGTGCCAGCAGCCATCAAGGGAAGGGGAAAGAGACCCAGTACTTC.

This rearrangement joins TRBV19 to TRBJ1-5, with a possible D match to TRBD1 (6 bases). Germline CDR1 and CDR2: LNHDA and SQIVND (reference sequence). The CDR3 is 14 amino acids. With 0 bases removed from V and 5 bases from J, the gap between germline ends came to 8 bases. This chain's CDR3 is CASSIEGGYQPQHF. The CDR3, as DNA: TGTGCCAGTAGTATAGAAGGGGGATATCAGCCCCAGCATTTT.

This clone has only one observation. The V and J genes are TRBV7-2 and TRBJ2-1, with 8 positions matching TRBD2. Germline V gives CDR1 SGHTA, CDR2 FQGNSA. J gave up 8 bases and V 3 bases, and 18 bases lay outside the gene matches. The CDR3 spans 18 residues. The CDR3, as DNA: TGTGCCAGCAGCTTTAAAATCGGGACTAGAAACAAATATGATGAGCAGTTCTTC. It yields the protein CASSFKIGTRNKYDEQFF.

This CDR3 reads CAWAGGGGNTIYF. In DNA form, the CDR3 reads TGTGCCTGGGCAGGGGGCGGTGGAAACACCATATATTTT. The genes are TRBV30 and TRBJ1-3, with TRBD1 matching over 8 bases. Trimming at V came to 5 bases and at J to 3 bases, leaving 3 bases not matched to a gene. Germline V gives CDR1 GTSNPN, CDR2 SVGIG (reference sequence). The CDR3 length is 13 residues.

CDR3 in DNA: TGTGCCAGTAAAGCGCCGTACGCCTACGAGCAGTACTTC. It codes for CASKAPYAYEQYF. The J gene is TRBJ2-7, the V gene TRBV19; D is uncertain. V dropped 7 bases and J dropped 2 bases, with 12 bases sitting between them. The CDR3 runs to 13 residues. Germline V gives CDR1 LNHDA, CDR2 SQIVND (reference sequence).

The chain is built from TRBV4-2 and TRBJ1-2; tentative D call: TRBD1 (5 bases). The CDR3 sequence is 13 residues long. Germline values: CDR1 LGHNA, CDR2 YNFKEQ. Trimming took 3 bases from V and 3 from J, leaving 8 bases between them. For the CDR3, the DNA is TGTGCCAGCAGCCAGCAGGGTGACTATGGCTACACCTTC. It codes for CASSQQGDYGYTF.

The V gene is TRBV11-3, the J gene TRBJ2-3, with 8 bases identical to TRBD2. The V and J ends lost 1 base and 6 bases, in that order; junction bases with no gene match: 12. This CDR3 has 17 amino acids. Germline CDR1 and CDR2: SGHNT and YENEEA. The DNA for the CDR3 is TGTGCCAGCAGCTTAGGTGGCTTAGCGGGATTTACCGATACGCAGTATTTT. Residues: CASSLGGLAGFTDTQYF.

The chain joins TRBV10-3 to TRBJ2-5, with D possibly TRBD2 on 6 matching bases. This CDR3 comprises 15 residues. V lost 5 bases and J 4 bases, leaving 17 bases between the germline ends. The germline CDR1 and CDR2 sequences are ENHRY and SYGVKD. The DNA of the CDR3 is TGTGCCATCAGTCCCTCTGACGGGCGGGGAGAGACCCAGTACTTC. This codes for CAISPSDGRGETQYF.

Here the CDR3 reads CASSGGRGNAGNTGELFF. The CDR3 DNA reads TGTGCCAGTAGTGGTGGCCGGGGTAATGCGGGGAACACCGGGGAGCTGTTTTTT. The chain employs TRBV19 and TRBJ2-2, with D tentatively TRBD2 (5 bases). Trimming pared 5 bases from V and 1 base from J, leaving 20 bases between. This CDR3 has 18 residues. The V gene's germline CDR1 is LNHDA and CDR2 SQIVND (reference sequence).

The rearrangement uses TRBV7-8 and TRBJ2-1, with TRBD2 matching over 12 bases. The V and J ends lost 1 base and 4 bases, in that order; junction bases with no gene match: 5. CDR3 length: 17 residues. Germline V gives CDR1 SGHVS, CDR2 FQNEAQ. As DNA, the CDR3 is TGTGCCAGCAGCTTAGTAGTCCTAGCGGGAGGGTACAATGAGCAGTTCTTC. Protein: CASSLVVLAGGYNEQFF.

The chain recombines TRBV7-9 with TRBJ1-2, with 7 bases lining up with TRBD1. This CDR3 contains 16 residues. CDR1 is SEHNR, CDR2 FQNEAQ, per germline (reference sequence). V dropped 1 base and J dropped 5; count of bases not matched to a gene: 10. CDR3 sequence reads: CASSLGQGIGGYGYTF. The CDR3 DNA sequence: TGTGCCAGCAGCTTAGGACAGGGAATTGGGGGGTATGGCTACACCTTC.

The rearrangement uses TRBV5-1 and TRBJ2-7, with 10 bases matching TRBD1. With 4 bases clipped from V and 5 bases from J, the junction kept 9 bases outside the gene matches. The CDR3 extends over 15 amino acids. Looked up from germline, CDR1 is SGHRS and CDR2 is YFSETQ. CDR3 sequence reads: CASSPGTGDRDEQYF. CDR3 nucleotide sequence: TGCGCCAGCAGCCCCGGGACAGGGGATCGGGACGAGCAGTACTTC.

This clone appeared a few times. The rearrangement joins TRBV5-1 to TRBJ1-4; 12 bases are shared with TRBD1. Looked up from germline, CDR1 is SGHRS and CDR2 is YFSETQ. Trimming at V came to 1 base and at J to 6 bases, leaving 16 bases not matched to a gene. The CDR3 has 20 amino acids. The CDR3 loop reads CASSLIGTGGAVAEDEKLFF. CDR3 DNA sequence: TGCGCCAGCAGCTTGATCGGGACAGGGGGCGCGGTGGCGGAAGATGAAAAACTGTTTTTT.

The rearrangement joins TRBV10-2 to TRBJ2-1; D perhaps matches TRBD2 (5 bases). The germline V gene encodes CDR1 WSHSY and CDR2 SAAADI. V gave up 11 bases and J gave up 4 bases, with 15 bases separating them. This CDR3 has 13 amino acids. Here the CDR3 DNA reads TGCGCCGCCGGGGAGCTACATTACAATGAGCAGTTCTTC. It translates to CAAGELHYNEQFF.

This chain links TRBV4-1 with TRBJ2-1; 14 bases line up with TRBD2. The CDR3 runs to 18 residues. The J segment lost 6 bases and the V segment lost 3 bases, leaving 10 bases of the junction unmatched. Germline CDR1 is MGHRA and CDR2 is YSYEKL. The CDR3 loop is CASSQRLAGGEVINEQFF. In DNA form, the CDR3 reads TGCGCCAGCAGCCAGAGACTAGCGGGAGGGGAGGTGATCAATGAGCAGTTCTTC.

The CDR3 nucleotides read TGCGCCAGCAGCTCTAAGGGACAGCCGAACACTGAAGCTTTCTTT. Translating it yields CASSSKGQPNTEAFF. V usage is TRBV5-1 and J usage is TRBJ1-1, with TRBD1 matching 7 bases. The CDR3 is 15 residues long. Germline assignment: CDR1 SGHRS and CDR2 YFSETQ. V was pared by 3 bases and J by 1 base, with 6 bases of the junction left unmatched.

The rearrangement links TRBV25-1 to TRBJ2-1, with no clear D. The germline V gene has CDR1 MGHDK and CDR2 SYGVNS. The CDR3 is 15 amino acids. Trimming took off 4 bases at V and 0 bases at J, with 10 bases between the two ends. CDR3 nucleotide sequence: TGTGCCAGCAGTGGCAGCCCTAGCTCCTACAATGAGCAGTTCTTC. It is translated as CASSGSPSSYNEQFF. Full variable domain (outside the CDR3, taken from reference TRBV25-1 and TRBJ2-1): EADIYQTPRYLVIGTGKKITLECSQTMGHDKMYWYQQDPGMELHLIHYSYGVNSTEKGDLSSESTVSRIRTEHFPLTLESARPSHTSQYLCASSGSPSSYNEQFFGPGTRLTVL.